The clone carrying this T cell receptor beta chain has just a few counts. The antigen is undetermined. This specimen belongs to a study of blood T cells in healthy people across ages. Overall study results and limits: When set beside aged donors, long-lived donors presented more naive CD4+ cells and higher diversity. As age increased, TCR beta diversity per million T cells fell in a roughly linear fashion.

The use of a sample-barcoded 5' primer and a J-beta primer mix characterized a second PCR of 7 to 11 cycles. From the 5' RACE reads, TCRdb called clonotypes with MiXCR, one entry per CDR3 protein. This sample has over 1,500,000 distinct CDR3 sequences, with roughly two fifths found just once. CDR1 and CDR2 (germline): LGHNA, YSLEER. The CDR3 is 15 residues long. After removal of 1 base from V and 4 bases from J, the junction contained 7 bases not matched to a gene. Drawn from each donor were ten milliliters of peripheral blood. This clonotype was sampled from a human donor in good health. Sequencing was done on a sample of blood. The chain is built from TRBV4-3 and TRBJ2-7, with 7 bases aligning to TRBD2. CDR3 sequence reads: CASSQGAGRSYEQYF. Here the CDR3 DNA reads TGCGCCAGCAGCCAAGGTGCCGGGAGGTCTTACGAGCAGTACTTC.